Presented here are 6 T cell receptor beta chains from one specimen sequenced in a study of cytomegalovirus exposure and HLA in healthy donors. The PCR used 60 Vbeta and 13 Jbeta primers. TCRdb's table, derived via immunoSEQ multiplex PCR, lists solely in-frame clones and lacks some. The table has roughly 190,000 clones, around four fifths seen once. Specimen: PBMCs. Receptor source: a female donor in good health and CMV-seronegative.

This chain uses TRBV5-6 with TRBJ2-7, with a weak D call TRBD2 (7 bases). V lost 6 bases and J lost 1, with 23 bases in between. This CDR3 region has 17 residues. The germline V gene encodes CDR1 SGHDT and CDR2 YYEEEE. CDR3 nucleotides: TGTGCCAGCATCCTCCTGACCGCGGGGGCATTTTCCTACGAGCAGTACTTC. Protein: CASILLTAGAFSYEQYF.

J is TRBJ1-2 and V is TRBV7-3, with D perhaps TRBD1 (6 bases). Germline lookup yields CDR1 SGHTA and CDR2 FQGTGA. This CDR3 region has 14 residues. Trimming pared 5 bases from V and 6 bases from J, leaving 16 bases between. The CDR3 region is CASSPDDRNDGYTF. The DNA of the CDR3 is TGTGCCAGCAGCCCGGATGACAGGAACGATGGCTACACCTTC.

This chain uses TRBV9 with TRBJ2-7; 11 bases agree with TRBD1. Germline CDR1 reads SGDLS; CDR2 reads YYNGEE. Trimming cost V 0 bases and J 4 bases; bases outside gene matches: 6. The length of the CDR3 is 16 residues. The CDR3 reads CASSVAPGQGVYEQYF. CDR3 in DNA: TGTGCCAGCAGCGTAGCTCCGGGACAGGGGGTGTACGAGCAGTACTTC.

The genes are TRBV19 and TRBJ2-5; 9 bases are shared with TRBD2. The germline V gene has CDR1 LNHDA and CDR2 SQIVND (reference sequence). V lost 6 bases to trimming and J lost 2 bases; unmatched junction nucleotides: 1. The CDR3 extends over 13 amino acids. CDR3 nucleotides: TGTGCCAGTAGGGGACTAGCACAAGAGACCCAGTACTTC. This gives the protein CASRGLAQETQYF.

Details on this clone: Mismatch with germline at one junction end may stem from a read error. The rearrangement links TRBV27 to TRBJ2-7; TRBD2 agrees at 9 bases. Germline V gene lookup returns CDR1 MNHEY and CDR2 SMNVEV (reference sequence). This CDR3 is 15 amino acids long. The CDR3 protein is CASSSSGGIAGAQHF. The CDR3 region has the DNA TGTGCCAGCAGTTCGTCCGGGGGGATAGCGGGGGCTCAGCACTTC.

The rearrangement joins TRBV18 to TRBJ2-7; D gene ambiguous. This CDR3 has 14 residues. V gave up 6 bases and J gave up 0 bases, with 12 bases separating them. In germline, CDR1 is KGHSH, CDR2 LQKENI. The chain's CDR3 is CASSPFPGSYEQYF. The CDR3 bases are TGTGCCAGCTCGCCCTTTCCCGGCTCCTACGAGCAGTACTTC.